This T cell receptor beta chain originates from a study of metastatic and nonmetastatic thyroid tumors. This clone was recorded at least ten times. No antigen is known for it. The junction shows a germline mismatch at one end, possibly a read error. This CDR3 is also generated by other DNA sequences in the sample. TCRdb reassembled clones from the PCR reads with MiXCR. The sample has around 20,000 clones; around a quarter are singletons. Study-level results: As reported, TCR beta diversity in blood and tumor was significantly higher in malignant thyroid tumors than in benign nodules.

Germline CDR1 and CDR2: LGHDT and YNNKEL (reference sequence). The CDR3 loop spans 13 amino acids. Patients were all untreated before their thyroid surgery. The chain carries TRBV3-1 and TRBJ2-1; D remains ambiguous. The sequencing input was tumor tissue. The sequence was collected from a female donor with papillary thyroid cancer or a benign thyroid nodule (not recorded which). Some clones in this sample may be carry-over from other donors' samples. CDR3 bases: TGTGCCAGTAGCCTGGTGATAAGCCATGAGCAGTTCTTC. Protein sequence: CASSLVISHEQFF.